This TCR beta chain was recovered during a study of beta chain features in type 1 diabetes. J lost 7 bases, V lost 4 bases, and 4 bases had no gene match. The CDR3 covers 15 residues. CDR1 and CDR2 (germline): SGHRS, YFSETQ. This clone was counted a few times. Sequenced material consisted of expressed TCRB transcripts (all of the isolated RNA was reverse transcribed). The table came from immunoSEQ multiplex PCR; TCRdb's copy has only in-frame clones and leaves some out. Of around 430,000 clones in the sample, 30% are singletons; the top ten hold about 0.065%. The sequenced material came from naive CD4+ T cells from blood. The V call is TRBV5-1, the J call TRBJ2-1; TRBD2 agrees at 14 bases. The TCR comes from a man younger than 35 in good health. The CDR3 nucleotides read TGCGCCAGCAGCGAATGGACTAGCGGGGGGAATGAGCAGTTCTTC. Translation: CASSEWTSGGNEQFF.